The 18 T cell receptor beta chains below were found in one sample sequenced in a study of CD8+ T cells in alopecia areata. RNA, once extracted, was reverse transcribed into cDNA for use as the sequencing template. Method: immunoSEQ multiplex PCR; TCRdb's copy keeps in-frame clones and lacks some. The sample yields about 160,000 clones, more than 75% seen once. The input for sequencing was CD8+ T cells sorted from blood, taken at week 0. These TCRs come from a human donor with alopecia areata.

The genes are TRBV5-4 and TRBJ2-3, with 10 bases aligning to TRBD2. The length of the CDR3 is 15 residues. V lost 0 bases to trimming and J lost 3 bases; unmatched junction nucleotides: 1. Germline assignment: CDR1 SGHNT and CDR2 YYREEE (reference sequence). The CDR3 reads CASSLASGGTDTQYF. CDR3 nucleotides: TGTGCCAGCAGCTTGGCTAGCGGGGGAACAGATACGCAGTATTTT.

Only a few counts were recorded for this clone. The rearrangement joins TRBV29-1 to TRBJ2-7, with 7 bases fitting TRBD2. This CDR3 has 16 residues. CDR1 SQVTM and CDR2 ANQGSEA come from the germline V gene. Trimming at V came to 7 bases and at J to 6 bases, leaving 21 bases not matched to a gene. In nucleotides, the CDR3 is TGCAGCGCACTCCCTGCGGCGGGAGTAATAAATGGCGAGCAGTACTTC. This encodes CSALPAAGVINGEQYF.

CDR3 in amino acids: CASSPNRGWEQFF. CDR3 bases: TGTGCCAGCAGCCCAAACAGGGGATGGGAGCAGTTCTTC. This chain links TRBV5-6 with TRBJ2-1, with 7 bases identical to TRBD1. Germline V gives CDR1 SGHDT, CDR2 YYEEEE. V lost 4 bases and J lost 10; bases outside the gene matches: 8. The CDR3 has 13 amino acids. The full variable domain, rest sourced from reference TRBV5-6 and TRBJ2-1, is DAGVTQSPTHLIKTRGQQVTLRCSPKSGHDTVSWYQQALGQGPQFIFQYYEEEERQRGNFPDRFSGHQFPNYSSELNVNALLLGDSALYLCASSPNRGWEQFFGPGTRLTVL.

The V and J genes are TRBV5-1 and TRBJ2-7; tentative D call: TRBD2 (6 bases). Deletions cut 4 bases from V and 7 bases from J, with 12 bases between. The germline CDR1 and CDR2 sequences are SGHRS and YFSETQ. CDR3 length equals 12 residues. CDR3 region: CASSPRGEEQYF. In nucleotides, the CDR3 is TGCGCCAGCAGCCCGCGGGGAGAGGAGCAGTACTTC.

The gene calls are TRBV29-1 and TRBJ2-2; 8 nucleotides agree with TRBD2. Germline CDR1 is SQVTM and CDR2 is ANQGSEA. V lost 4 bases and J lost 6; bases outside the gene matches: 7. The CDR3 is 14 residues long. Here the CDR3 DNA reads TGCAGCGTTGCCGGCGGGGGGACCGCCGGGGAGCTGTTTTTT. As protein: CSVAGGGTAGELFF.

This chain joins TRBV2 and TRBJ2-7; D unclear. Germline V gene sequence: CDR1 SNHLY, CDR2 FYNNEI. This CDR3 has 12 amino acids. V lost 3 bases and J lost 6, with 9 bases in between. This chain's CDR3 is CASSDPLGEQYF. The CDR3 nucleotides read TGTGCCAGCAGTGACCCCCTCGGCGAGCAGTACTTC. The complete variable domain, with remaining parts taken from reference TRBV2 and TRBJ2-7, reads EPEVTQTPSHQVTQMGQEVILRCVPISNHLYFYWYRQILGQKVEFLVSFYNNEISEKSEIFDDQFSVERPDGSNFTLKIRSTKLEDSAMYFCASSDPLGEQYFGPGTRLTVT.

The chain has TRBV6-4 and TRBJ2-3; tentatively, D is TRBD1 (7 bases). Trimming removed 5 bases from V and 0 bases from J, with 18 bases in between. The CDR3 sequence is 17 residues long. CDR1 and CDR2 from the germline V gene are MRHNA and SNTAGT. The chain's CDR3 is CASSSWDSGTSTDTQYF. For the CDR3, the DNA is TGTGCCAGCAGTTCCTGGGACAGTGGGACTAGCACAGATACGCAGTATTTT.

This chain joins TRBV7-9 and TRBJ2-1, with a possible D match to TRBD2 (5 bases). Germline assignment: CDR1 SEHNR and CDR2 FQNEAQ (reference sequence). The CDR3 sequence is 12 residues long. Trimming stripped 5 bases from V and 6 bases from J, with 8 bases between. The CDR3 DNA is TGTGCCAGCAGCCGAACTAGCAATGAGCAGTTCTTC. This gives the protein CASSRTSNEQFF.

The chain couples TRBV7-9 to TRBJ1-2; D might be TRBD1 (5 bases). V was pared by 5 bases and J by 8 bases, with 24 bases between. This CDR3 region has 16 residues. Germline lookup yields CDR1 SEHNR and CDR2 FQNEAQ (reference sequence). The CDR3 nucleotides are TGTGCCAGCAGCCCTTCCCCGGGGACTGAGTCTGAAGGCTACACCTTC. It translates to CASSPSPGTESEGYTF.

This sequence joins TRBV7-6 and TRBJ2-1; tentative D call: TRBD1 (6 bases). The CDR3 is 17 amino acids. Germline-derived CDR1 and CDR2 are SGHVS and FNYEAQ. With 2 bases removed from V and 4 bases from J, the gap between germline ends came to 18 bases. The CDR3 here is CASSLRFRGQKYNEQFF. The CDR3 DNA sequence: TGTGCCAGCAGCTTACGGTTTAGAGGACAGAAATACAATGAGCAGTTCTTC.

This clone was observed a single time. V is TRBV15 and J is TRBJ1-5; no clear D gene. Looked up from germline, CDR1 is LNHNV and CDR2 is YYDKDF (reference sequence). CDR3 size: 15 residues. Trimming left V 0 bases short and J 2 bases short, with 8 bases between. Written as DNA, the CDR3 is TGTGCCACCAGCAGAGATCTCGGGGGCAATCAGCCCCAGCATTTT. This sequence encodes CATSRDLGGNQPQHF.

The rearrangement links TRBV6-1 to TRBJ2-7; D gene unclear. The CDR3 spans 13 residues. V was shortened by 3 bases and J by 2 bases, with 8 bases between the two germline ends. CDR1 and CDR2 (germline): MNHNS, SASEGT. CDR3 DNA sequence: TGTGCCAGCAGTGATGGTCCTACCTACGAGCAGTACTTC. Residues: CASSDGPTYEQYF.

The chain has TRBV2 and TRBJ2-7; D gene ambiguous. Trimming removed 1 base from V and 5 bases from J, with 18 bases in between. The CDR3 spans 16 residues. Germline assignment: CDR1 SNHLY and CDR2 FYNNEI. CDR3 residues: CASSEEADSIGDEQYF. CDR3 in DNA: TGTGCCAGCAGTGAAGAAGCAGATTCGATTGGGGACGAGCAGTACTTC.

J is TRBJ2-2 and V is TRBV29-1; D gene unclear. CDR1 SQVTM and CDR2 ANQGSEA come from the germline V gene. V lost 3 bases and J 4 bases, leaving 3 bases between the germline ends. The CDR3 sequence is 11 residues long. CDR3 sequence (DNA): TGCAGCGTTGAGGTCACCGGGGAGCTGTTTTTT. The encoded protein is CSVEVTGELFF.

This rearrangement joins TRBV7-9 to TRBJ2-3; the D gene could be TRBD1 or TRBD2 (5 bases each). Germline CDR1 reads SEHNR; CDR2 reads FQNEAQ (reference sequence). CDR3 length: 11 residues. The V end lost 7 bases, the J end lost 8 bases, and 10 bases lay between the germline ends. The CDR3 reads CASIGAGTQYF. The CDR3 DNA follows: TGTGCCAGCATCGGGGCTGGTACGCAGTATTTT.

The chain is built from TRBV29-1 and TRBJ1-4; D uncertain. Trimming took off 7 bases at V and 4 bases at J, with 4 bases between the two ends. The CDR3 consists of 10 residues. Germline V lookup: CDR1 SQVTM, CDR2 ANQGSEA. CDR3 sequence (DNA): TGCAGCGCGCGTAATGAAAAACTGTTTTTT. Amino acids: CSARNEKLFF.

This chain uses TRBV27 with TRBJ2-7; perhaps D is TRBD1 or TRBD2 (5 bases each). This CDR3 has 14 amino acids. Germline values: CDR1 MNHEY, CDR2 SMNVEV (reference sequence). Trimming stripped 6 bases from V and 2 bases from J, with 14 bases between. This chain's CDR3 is CASRDVGVAYEQYF. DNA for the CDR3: TGTGCCAGCAGAGACGTGGGGGTTGCCTACGAGCAGTACTTC.

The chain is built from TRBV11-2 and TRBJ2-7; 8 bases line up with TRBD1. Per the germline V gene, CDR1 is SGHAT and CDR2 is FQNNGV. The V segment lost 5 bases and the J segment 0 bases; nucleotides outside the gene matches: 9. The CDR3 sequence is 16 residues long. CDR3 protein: CASSPRGTGASYEQYF. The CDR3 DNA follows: TGTGCCAGCAGCCCCCGGGGGACAGGTGCCTCCTACGAGCAGTACTTC.